A single sample is the source of the 16 T cell receptor beta chains below, sequenced in a study of monozygotic twins with inflammatory bowel disease. Each CDR3 protein gets one entry in TCRdb, which reprocessed the 5' RACE reads and gives no DNA. The listing records 350,000 to 550,000 distinct CDR3 sequences. The specimen sequenced was blood. These receptors were collected from a human donor with ulcerative colitis or Crohn's disease, or a healthy co-twin of an affected twin (not recorded which).

This chain joins TRBV28 and TRBJ1-5. This CDR3 is built from 13 residues. Germline loops: CDR1 MDHEN, CDR2 SYDVKM. The CDR3 loop is CASRIFPNQPQHF.

The rearrangement uses TRBV7-2 and TRBJ2-7; the D gene TCRdb calls, TRBD1, cannot be checked with no DNA. CDR3 length equals 15 residues. From germline, CDR1 is SGHTA and CDR2 FQGNSA. CDR3 region: CASSYLSDRLYEQYF. The full variable domain, rest sourced from reference TRBV7-2 and TRBJ2-7, is GAGVSQSPSNKVTEKGKDVELRCDPISGHTALYWYRQSLGQGLEFLIYFQGNSAPDKSGLPSDRFSAERTGGSVSTLTIQRTQQEDSAVYLCASSYLSDRLYEQYFGPGTRLTVT.

The chain recombines TRBV11-2 with TRBJ2-1; the TCRdb D gene call, TRBD1, has no DNA to confirm it. Germline loops: CDR1 SGHAT, CDR2 FQNNGV. This CDR3 is built from 13 residues. The CDR3 sequence is CASSLLGVAEQFF. Using reference TRBV11-2 and TRBJ2-1 for the parts outside the CDR3, the full variable domain is EAGVAQSPRYKIIEKRQSVAFWCNPISGHATLYWYQQILGQGPKLLIQFQNNGVVDDSQLPKDRFSAERLKGVDSTLKIQPAKLEDSAVYLCASSLLGVAEQFFGPGTRLTVL.

The chain joins TRBV15 to TRBJ1-1; TCRdb returns TRBD1, unconfirmable since there is no DNA. The CDR3 loop spans 15 amino acids. In germline, CDR1 is LNHNV, CDR2 YYDKDF (reference sequence). The CDR3 region is CATSRVVMGGREAFF.

This chain uses TRBV4-1 with TRBJ1-3; no DNA is available, so the TRBD1 call from TCRdb remains unchecked. The length of the CDR3 is 17 residues. Germline CDR1 MGHRA, CDR2 YSYEKL. This chain's CDR3 is CASSQVPATGAGNTIYF.

V is TRBV10-3 and J is TRBJ2-5; there is no DNA to check the TCRdb D call of TRBD1. Germline CDR1 and CDR2: ENHRY and SYGVKD. The length of the CDR3 is 13 residues. CDR3 region: CAISKQGQETQYF.

J is TRBJ2-5 and V is TRBV7-6; the TRBD1 assignment by TCRdb is unverifiable without DNA. The CDR3 runs 13 residues. Germline assignment: CDR1 SGHVS and CDR2 FNYEAQ. The CDR3 sequence: CASSWGGQETQYF.

The chain employs TRBV15 and TRBJ2-1; TCRdb proposes TRBD1, but this gene call is untestable without DNA. The CDR3 runs to 17 residues. The germline V gene has CDR1 LNHNV and CDR2 YYDKDF (reference sequence). CDR3 in amino acids: CATSRDGRESSYNEQFF.

The chain links TRBV5-4 to TRBJ2-3; TCRdb lists TRBD1, though no DNA is available to test this call. This CDR3 is built from 15 residues. Germline V gene data show CDR1 as SGHNT and CDR2 as YYREEE (reference sequence). This CDR3 is CASSERGVGTDTQYF. The full variable domain, in which reference TRBV5-4 and TRBJ2-3 provide the parts outside the CDR3, is ETGVTQSPTHLIKTRGQQVTLRCSSQSGHNTVSWYQQALGQGPQFIFQYYREEENGRGNFPPRFSGLQFPNYSSELNVNALELDDSALYLCASSERGVGTDTQYFGPGTRLTVL.

The J gene is TRBJ1-3, the V gene TRBV12-3 or TRBV12-4; TCRdb picks TRBD1, but there is no DNA to check that call. The CDR3 sequence is 14 residues long. CDR3 in amino acids: CATMGAPPGNTIYF.

The rearrangement uses TRBV11-2 and TRBJ2-2; absent DNA, TCRdb's TRBD1 call cannot be checked. Germline CDR1 SGHAT, CDR2 FQNNGV. This CDR3 spans 17 amino acids. The CDR3: CASSSPVGGRRTGELFF.

The chain has TRBV29-1 and TRBJ2-6; TCRdb gives TRBD1 as the D gene, but with no DNA this cannot be confirmed. Germline values: CDR1 SQVTM, CDR2 ANQGSEA. CDR3 length: 16 amino acids. The CDR3 region is CSAAADRSSGANVLTF.

The chain is built from TRBV29-1 and TRBJ2-4; the TCRdb call, TRBD1, lacks DNA for checking. The length of the CDR3 is 14 residues. Germline-derived CDR1 and CDR2 are SQVTM and ANQGSEA. CDR3 protein: CSVEGADRKNIQYF.

The rearrangement uses TRBV10-3 and TRBJ1-5. CDR3 size: 13 residues. CDR1 ENHRY and CDR2 SYGVKD come from the germline V gene. This CDR3 is CAISEYQWLPQHF.

This chain uses TRBV10-3 with TRBJ1-2. Germline lookup yields CDR1 ENHRY and CDR2 SYGVKD. CDR3 length: 12 amino acids. CDR3 protein: CAISRTDYGYTF.

The gene calls are TRBV14 and TRBJ1-1; TCRdb's D gene call, TRBD1, goes unchecked for lack of DNA. CDR3 length: 13 residues. Germline-derived CDR1 and CDR2 are SGHDN and FVKESK. This CDR3 is CASSQVPHTEAFF.